This TCR beta chain was documented in a study of Graves' ophthalmopathy and Graves' hyperthyroidism. The study, taken as a whole, reports: Blood also contained most of the expanded thyroid clonotypes above 0.001 frequency. Sensitivity reached around 67% and specificity about 73% when the model predicted ophthalmopathy progression.

The CDR3 is 13 amino acids. V lost 6 bases, J lost 1 base, and 10 bases lay in between. RNA transcripts provided the template for amplifying TCR beta CDR3 regions. First-round RT-PCR employed HTBI primers, with a second-round multiplex PCR after it. MiXCR was run by TCRdb on the multiplex PCR reads, yielding one entry per CDR3 protein. The sample records 200,000 to 250,000 distinct CDR3 sequences, around a fifth being singletons. Comment on this clonotype: The target antigen is unknown.

The genes are TRBV12-3 or TRBV12-4 and TRBJ2-7, with D perhaps TRBD1 or TRBD2 (5 bases each). Sequencing used peripheral blood. This sequence was found in a woman aged 45 to 65 with Graves' ophthalmopathy. The chain's CDR3 is CASRGDGSYEQYF. The CDR3, as DNA: TGTGCCAGCAGAGGGGACGGGTCCTACGAGCAGTACTTC.